The 21 T cell receptor beta chains given below trace back to one sample, sequenced in a study of beta chain features in type 1 diabetes. Expressed TCRB transcripts were sequenced because the entire RNA isolate underwent reverse transcription. Here immunoSEQ multiplex PCR was the method, and the copy in TCRdb shows in-frame clones only, minus some. Of 130,000 or so clones detected, around a tenth appear once; the ten largest clones hold about 0.6%. Source material: central memory CD4+ T cells from blood. All receptors derive from a woman aged 40 to 50 in good health.

This clone occurred a few times. The chain has TRBV5-1 and TRBJ1-2, with a tentative D call TRBD1 (5 bases). Trimming took 5 bases from V and 3 from J, leaving 11 bases between them. Germline V gene lookup returns CDR1 SGHRS and CDR2 YFSETQ. CDR3 size: 13 residues. Here the CDR3 DNA reads TGCGCCAGCAGTCGAGAACAGGACTATGGCTACACCTTC. Protein sequence: CASSREQDYGYTF.

The V gene is TRBV25-1, the J gene TRBJ1-6, with D possibly being TRBD1 (5 bases). The CDR3 runs to 16 residues. Germline lookup yields CDR1 MGHDK and CDR2 SYGVNS. The V and J ends lost 3 bases and 4 bases respectively, with 13 bases between them. CDR3 in amino acids: CASSDVGGAYNSPLHF. CDR3 DNA sequence: TGTGCCAGCAGTGACGTTGGAGGGGCATATAATTCACCCCTCCACTTT.

This clone was seen more than once but under ten times. The genes are TRBV5-8 and TRBJ2-1; D not certain. CDR3 size: 13 residues. CDR1 and CDR2 (germline): SGHTS, YDEGEE. The V gene lost 0 bases and the J gene lost 5 bases, with 6 bases spanning the gap. The CDR3 region is CASSLAQNNEQFF. The CDR3 DNA reads as TGTGCCAGCAGCTTGGCGCAGAACAATGAGCAGTTCTTC.

This clone was seen a few times. The gene calls are TRBV7-2 and TRBJ2-2; weak D call: TRBD2 (5 bases). V gave up 2 bases and J gave up 7 bases, with 17 bases separating them. The CDR3 runs 16 residues. The germline gives CDR1 SGHTA, CDR2 FQGNSA. CDR3 loop: CASSLRSFGVRGELFF. DNA of the CDR3: TGTGCCAGCAGCTTACGTTCTTTCGGGGTCCGCGGGGAGCTGTTTTTT.

This clone was recorded at least ten times. The J gene is TRBJ1-5, the V gene TRBV6-1; TRBD1 might be the D (5 bases). The germline V and J ends were trimmed by 3 bases and 0 bases, with 12 bases remaining between them. CDR3 length: 16 amino acids. The germline V gene has CDR1 MNHNS and CDR2 SASEGT. In nucleotides, the CDR3 is TGTGCCAGCAGTGACTGGGGCCCAGATAGCAATCAGCCCCAGCATTTT. Amino acids: CASSDWGPDSNQPQHF.

This clone has a handful of counts. V gene TRBV5-1 combines with J gene TRBJ2-2; 9 bases are shared with TRBD1. With 3 bases clipped from V and 7 bases from J, the junction kept 10 bases outside the gene matches. The length of the CDR3 is 16 residues. Germline values: CDR1 SGHRS, CDR2 YFSETQ. The CDR3 region is CASSSNRGLDGGELFF. In nucleotides, the CDR3 is TGCGCCAGCAGCTCGAACAGGGGGCTCGACGGCGGGGAGCTGTTTTTT.

This chain links TRBV10-1 with TRBJ2-2, with a weak D call TRBD2 (6 bases). This CDR3 is 14 amino acids long. Looked up from germline, CDR1 is WNHNN and CDR2 is SYGVQD (reference sequence). Trimming removed 7 bases from V and 6 bases from J, with 15 bases in between. CDR3 residues: CASTSTRDSGELFF. The CDR3 nucleotides are TGCGCCAGCACCTCGACACGGGACTCCGGGGAGCTGTTTTTT.

This clone was counted between two and nine times. V and J are TRBV15 and TRBJ2-1; 15 positions agree with TRBD2. V lost 3 bases to trimming and J lost 5 bases; unmatched junction nucleotides: 5. Per germline, CDR1 LNHNV and CDR2 YYDKDF (reference sequence). CDR3 length equals 17 residues. CDR3 sequence reads: CATSRRTSGGVNNEQFF. DNA for the CDR3: TGTGCCACCAGCAGGAGGACTAGCGGGGGGGTCAACAATGAGCAGTTCTTC.

This clone has a handful of counts. This chain joins TRBV10-3 and TRBJ1-1, with 9 bases that match TRBD1. Germline trimming cut 8 bases from V and 0 bases from J; bases unmatched to any gene: 4. The CDR3 totals 14 residues. In germline, CDR1 is ENHRY, CDR2 SYGVKD. CDR3 in amino acids: CAIVGTGLNTEAFF. CDR3 bases: TGTGCCATCGTGGGGACAGGGCTGAACACTGAAGCTTTCTTT.

The V call is TRBV18, the J call TRBJ2-3, with 7 bases fitting TRBD2. With 3 bases clipped from V and 6 bases from J, the junction kept 6 bases outside the gene matches. The CDR3 is made up of 14 amino acids. Germline V gene data show CDR1 as KGHSH and CDR2 as LQKENI. This chain's CDR3 is CASSPGLDPDTQYF. CDR3 bases: TGTGCCAGCTCACCTGGACTAGACCCCGATACGCAGTATTTT.

The chain links TRBV2 to TRBJ2-7; 8 positions match TRBD2. V trimming: 8 bases; J trimming: 6 bases; junction bases outside the gene matches: 9. CDR1 and CDR2 (germline): SNHLY, FYNNEI. The CDR3 is 13 amino acids. CDR3 coding DNA: TGTGCCAGCTTCGGCGGGGGGCTCGTCGAGCAGTACTTC. This encodes CASFGGGLVEQYF.

The V gene is TRBV29-1, the J gene TRBJ2-7; D is unclear. Trimming took 3 bases from V and 5 from J, leaving 8 bases between them. CDR3 length equals 11 residues. Germline loops: CDR1 SQVTM, CDR2 ANQGSEA. CDR3 sequence reads: CSVENTDEQYF. CDR3 nucleotide sequence: TGCAGCGTTGAGAACACCGACGAGCAGTACTTC.

The V gene is TRBV5-1, the J gene TRBJ1-2; maybe TRBD1 (5 bases). V lost 0 bases and J 2 bases, leaving 11 bases between the germline ends. Germline CDR1 and CDR2: SGHRS and YFSETQ. This CDR3 has 15 residues. CDR3 sequence reads: CASSLEAGLNYGYTF. The CDR3 bases are TGCGCCAGCAGCTTGGAAGCAGGGCTCAACTATGGCTACACCTTC.

This clone was observed a few times. In the same sample, other DNA sequences code for this CDR3. CDR3 sequence: CASSPAGGNQPQHF. CDR3 DNA: TGTGCCAGCTCACCAGCGGGGGGCAATCAGCCCCAGCATTTT. This chain links TRBV18 with TRBJ1-5, with D tentatively TRBD1 (5 bases). Deletions cut 2 bases from V and 2 bases from J, with 7 bases between. Germline assignment: CDR1 KGHSH and CDR2 LQKENI. This CDR3 is 14 amino acids long.

V gene TRBV29-1 combines with J gene TRBJ2-3; no firm D call. The germline V and J ends were trimmed by 8 bases and 0 bases, with 6 bases remaining between them. Germline V gene data show CDR1 as SQVTM and CDR2 as ANQGSEA. The CDR3 covers 11 residues. The CDR3 nucleotides are TGCAGCCACCAGAGCACAGATACGCAGTATTTT. Encoded protein: CSHQSTDTQYF.

The chain combines TRBV29-1 with TRBJ2-2; 9 bases match TRBD2. The CDR3 totals 14 residues. The junction had 9 bases not matched to a gene; V was cut back by 7 bases and J by 6 bases. Per the germline V gene, CDR1 is SQVTM and CDR2 is ANQGSEA. The CDR3 loop is CSAGGGGRAGELFF. The CDR3, as DNA: TGCAGCGCCGGCGGGGGGGGCAGGGCCGGGGAGCTGTTTTTT.

The V call is TRBV7-9, the J call TRBJ1-5; D gene unclear. Germline CDR1 reads SEHNR; CDR2 reads FQNEAQ (reference sequence). Trimming removed 1 base from V and 3 bases from J, with 13 bases in between. The CDR3 totals 16 residues. CDR3 sequence: CASSLVGGDFNQPQHF. The CDR3 DNA is TGTGCCAGCAGCTTAGTTGGAGGAGATTTCAATCAGCCCCAGCATTTT.

V usage is TRBV2 and J usage is TRBJ1-1, with 8 bases identical to TRBD1. Trimming removed 5 bases from V and 2 bases from J; junction bases left unmatched: 4. Germline CDR1 is SNHLY and CDR2 is FYNNEI. This CDR3 spans 14 amino acids. The chain's CDR3 is CASSYGQGNTEAFF. Written as DNA, the CDR3 is TGTGCCAGCAGTTATGGACAGGGCAACACTGAAGCTTTCTTT.

This clone has a handful of counts. The chain employs TRBV7-9 and TRBJ2-1, with unresolved D. Trimming shortened V by 5 bases and J by 9 bases, and 14 bases separated the two germline ends. Germline CDR1 reads SEHNR; CDR2 reads FQNEAQ (reference sequence). The CDR3 runs to 13 residues. The CDR3 is CASSPPAAVEQFF. CDR3 sequence (DNA): TGTGCCAGCAGCCCCCCGGCGGCGGTTGAGCAGTTCTTC.

This clone turned up a few times. CDR3 DNA sequence: TGTGCCAGCAGCCGGAGTAGGAACATAGGAGAGCAGTTCTTC. Its translation: CASSRSRNIGEQFF. This rearrangement joins TRBV6-1 to TRBJ2-1, with no clear D. The germline gives CDR1 MNHNS, CDR2 SASEGT. V was clipped by 6 bases and J by 10 bases, with 19 bases between them. The CDR3 length is 14 residues.

This clone was counted at least ten times. The chain uses TRBV4-3 and TRBJ2-1, with a tentative D call TRBD1 (7 bases). Germline V gives CDR1 LGHNA, CDR2 YSLEER. The CDR3 totals 18 residues. V was cut by 0 bases and J by 7 bases, with 22 bases left in between. The CDR3 sequence is CASSQEPQAPGGKNEQFF. CDR3 bases: TGCGCCAGCAGCCAAGAGCCCCAGGCCCCAGGGGGGAAGAATGAGCAGTTCTTC.